The present T cell receptor beta chain was sequenced within a study of blood T cell repertoires in COVID-19. At the level of the study: Italy, Spain and the United States were the sources of the convalescent and acute COVID-19 samples.

As processed by the authors: Estimates of nucleated cell counts were drawn from the amplification of reference gene primers. The repertoire was sequenced with immunoSEQ multiplex PCR; TCRdb's copy has only in-frame clones and lacks some. D and trimming were read from the DNA, whereas the V and J calls and clone size are those reported in that table. The data contain about 170,000 clones, 80% to 90% of them singletons. Each participant's cohort was designated according to participant-reported clinical history. Two negative PCRs, clearance, or symptom resolution had been documented for recovered Cohort 3 donors. The CDR3 has 15 residues. Germline CDR1 and CDR2: LNHNV and YYDKDF (reference sequence). Trimming pared 4 bases from V and 0 bases from J, leaving 9 bases between.

This sequence originates from a man aged 45-60 years who had recovered from COVID-19. Sequenced sample: PBMCs or T cells enriched from blood (not recorded which). The chain has TRBV15 and TRBJ1-4, with no clear D. This CDR3 is CATSIGEPTNEKLFF. CDR3 DNA: TGTGCCACCAGCATCGGGGAACCAACTAATGAAAAACTGTTTTTT.